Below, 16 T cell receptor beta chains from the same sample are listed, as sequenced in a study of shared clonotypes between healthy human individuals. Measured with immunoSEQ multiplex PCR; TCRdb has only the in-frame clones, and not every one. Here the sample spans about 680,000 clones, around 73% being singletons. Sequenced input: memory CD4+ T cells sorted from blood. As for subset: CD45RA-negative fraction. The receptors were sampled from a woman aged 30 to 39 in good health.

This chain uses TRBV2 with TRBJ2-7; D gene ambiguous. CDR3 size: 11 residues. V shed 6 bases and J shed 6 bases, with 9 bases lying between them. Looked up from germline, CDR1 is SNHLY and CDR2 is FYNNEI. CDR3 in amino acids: CASSPYGEQYF. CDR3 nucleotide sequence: TGTGCCAGCAGCCCCTACGGCGAGCAGTACTTC.

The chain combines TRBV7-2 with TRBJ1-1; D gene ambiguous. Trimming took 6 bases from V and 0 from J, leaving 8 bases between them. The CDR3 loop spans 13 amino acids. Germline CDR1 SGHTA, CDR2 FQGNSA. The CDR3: CASSLLMNTEAFF. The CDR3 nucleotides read TGTGCCAGCAGTCTCCTAATGAACACTGAAGCTTTCTTT. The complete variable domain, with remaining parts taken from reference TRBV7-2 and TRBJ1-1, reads GAGVSQSPSNKVTEKGKDVELRCDPISGHTALYWYRQSLGQGLEFLIYFQGNSAPDKSGLPSDRFSAERTGGSVSTLTIQRTQQEDSAVYLCASSLLMNTEAFFGQGTRLTVV.

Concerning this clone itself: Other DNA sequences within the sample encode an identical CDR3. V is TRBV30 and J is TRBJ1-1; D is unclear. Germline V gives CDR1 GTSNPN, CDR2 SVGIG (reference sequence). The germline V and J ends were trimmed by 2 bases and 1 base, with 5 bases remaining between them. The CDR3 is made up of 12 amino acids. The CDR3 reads CAWSPQNTEAFF. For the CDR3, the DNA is TGTGCCTGGAGTCCACAGAACACTGAAGCTTTCTTT. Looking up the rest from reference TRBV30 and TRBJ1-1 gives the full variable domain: SQTIHQWPATLVQPVGSPLSLECTVEGTSNPNLYWYRQAAGRGLQLLFYSVGIGQISSEVPQNLSASRPQDRQFILSSKKLLLSDSGFYLCAWSPQNTEAFFGQGTRLTVV.

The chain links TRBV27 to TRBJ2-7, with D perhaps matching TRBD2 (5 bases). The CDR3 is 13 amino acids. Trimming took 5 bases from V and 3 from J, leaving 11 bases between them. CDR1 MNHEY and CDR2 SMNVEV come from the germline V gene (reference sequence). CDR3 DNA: TGTGCCAGCAGTCGGGGTCCTGGCTACGAGCAGTACTTC. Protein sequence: CASSRGPGYEQYF.

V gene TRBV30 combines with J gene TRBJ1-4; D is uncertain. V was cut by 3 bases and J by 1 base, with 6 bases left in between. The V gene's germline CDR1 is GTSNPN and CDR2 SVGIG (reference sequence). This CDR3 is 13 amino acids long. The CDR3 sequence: CAWRGVTNEKLFF. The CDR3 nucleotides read TGTGCCTGGAGGGGAGTAACTAATGAAAAACTGTTTTTT.

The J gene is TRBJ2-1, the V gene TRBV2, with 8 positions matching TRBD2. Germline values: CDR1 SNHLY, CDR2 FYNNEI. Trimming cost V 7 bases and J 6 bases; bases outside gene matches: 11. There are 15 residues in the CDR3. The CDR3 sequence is CASIRWLAGPNEQFF. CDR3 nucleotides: TGTGCCAGCATAAGATGGCTAGCGGGCCCCAATGAGCAGTTCTTC.

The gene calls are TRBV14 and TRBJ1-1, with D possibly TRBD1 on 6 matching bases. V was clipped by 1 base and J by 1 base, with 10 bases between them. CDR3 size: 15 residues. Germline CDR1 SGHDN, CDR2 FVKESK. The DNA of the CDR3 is TGTGCCAGCAGCCAAGCTTACAGGGAGAACACTGAAGCTTTCTTT. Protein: CASSQAYRENTEAFF.

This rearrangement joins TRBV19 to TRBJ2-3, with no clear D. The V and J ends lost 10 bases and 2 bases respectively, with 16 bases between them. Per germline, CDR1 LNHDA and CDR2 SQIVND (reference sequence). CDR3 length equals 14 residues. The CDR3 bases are TGTGCCACCAAAGGTGCCCATCACACAGATACGCAGTATTTT. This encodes CATKGAHHTDTQYF.

The CDR3 protein is CSVEGQGWGGYTF. CDR3 sequence (DNA): TGCAGCGTTGAAGGTCAAGGGTGGGGCGGCTACACCTTC. The rearrangement joins TRBV29-1 to TRBJ1-2; D is perhaps TRBD1 (5 bases). The germline gives CDR1 SQVTM, CDR2 ANQGSEA. CDR3 length equals 13 residues. V was cut by 1 base and J by 8 bases, with 14 bases left in between.

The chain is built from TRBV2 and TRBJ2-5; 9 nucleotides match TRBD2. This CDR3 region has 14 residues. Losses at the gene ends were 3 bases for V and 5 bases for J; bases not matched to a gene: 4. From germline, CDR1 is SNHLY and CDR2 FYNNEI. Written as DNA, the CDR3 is TGTGCCAGCAGTGACTGGGCGGGAGGGGAGACCCAGTACTTC. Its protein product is CASSDWAGGETQYF.

The CDR3 DNA reads TGTGCCAGCAGTCCCGGGACAACCTCCTACGAGCAGTACTTC. This gives the protein CASSPGTTSYEQYF. The chain has TRBV6-1 and TRBJ2-7; weak D call: TRBD1 (6 bases). The CDR3 is made up of 14 amino acids. V was cut by 5 bases and J by 0 bases, with 11 bases left in between. Germline V CDR1 and CDR2: MNHNS, SASEGT.

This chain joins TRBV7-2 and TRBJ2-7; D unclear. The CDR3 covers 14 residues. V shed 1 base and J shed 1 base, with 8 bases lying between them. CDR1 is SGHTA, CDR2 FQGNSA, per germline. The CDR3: CASSLEVASYEQYF. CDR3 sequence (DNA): TGTGCCAGCAGCTTAGAAGTGGCGTCCTACGAGCAGTACTTC.

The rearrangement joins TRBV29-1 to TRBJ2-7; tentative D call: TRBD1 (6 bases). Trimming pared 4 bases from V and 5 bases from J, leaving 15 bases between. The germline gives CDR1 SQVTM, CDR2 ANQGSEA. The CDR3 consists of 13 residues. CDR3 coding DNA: TGCAGCGTTGTGAAAACAGGGAAACACGAGCAGTACTTC. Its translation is CSVVKTGKHEQYF.

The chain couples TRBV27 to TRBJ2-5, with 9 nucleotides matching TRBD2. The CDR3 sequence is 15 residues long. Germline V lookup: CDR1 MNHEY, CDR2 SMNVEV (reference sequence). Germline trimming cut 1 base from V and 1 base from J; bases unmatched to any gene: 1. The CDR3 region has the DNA TGTGCCAGCAGTTTATTGGGACTAGCCCAAGAGACCCAGTACTTC. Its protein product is CASSLLGLAQETQYF.

The CDR3 loop reads CAISDVTSYEQYF. The CDR3 coding sequence is TGTGCCATCAGTGATGTCACCTCCTACGAGCAGTACTTC. The chain combines TRBV10-3 with TRBJ2-7, with D hard to call. The CDR3 runs to 13 residues. With 3 bases removed from V and 0 bases from J, the gap between germline ends came to 6 bases. CDR1 ENHRY and CDR2 SYGVKD come from the germline V gene.

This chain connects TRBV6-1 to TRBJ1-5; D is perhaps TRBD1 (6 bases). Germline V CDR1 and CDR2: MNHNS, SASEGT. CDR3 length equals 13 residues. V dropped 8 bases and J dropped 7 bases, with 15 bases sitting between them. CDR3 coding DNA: TGTGCCAGCGTTCACAGGGTTATGCAGCCCCAGCATTTT. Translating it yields CASVHRVMQPQHF.